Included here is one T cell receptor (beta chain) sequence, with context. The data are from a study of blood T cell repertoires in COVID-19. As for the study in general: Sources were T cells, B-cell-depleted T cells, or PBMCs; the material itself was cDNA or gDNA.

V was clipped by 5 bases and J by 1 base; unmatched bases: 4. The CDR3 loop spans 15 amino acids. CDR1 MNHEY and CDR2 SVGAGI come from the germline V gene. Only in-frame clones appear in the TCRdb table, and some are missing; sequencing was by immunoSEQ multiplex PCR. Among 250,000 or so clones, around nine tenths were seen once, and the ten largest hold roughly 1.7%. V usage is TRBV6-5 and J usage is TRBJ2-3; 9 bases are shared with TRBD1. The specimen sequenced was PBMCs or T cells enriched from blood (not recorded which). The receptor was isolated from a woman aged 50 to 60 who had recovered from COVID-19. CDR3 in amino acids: CASSTGTGRTDTQYF. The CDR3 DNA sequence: TGTGCCAGCAGTACCGGGACAGGGCGCACAGATACGCAGTATTTT.